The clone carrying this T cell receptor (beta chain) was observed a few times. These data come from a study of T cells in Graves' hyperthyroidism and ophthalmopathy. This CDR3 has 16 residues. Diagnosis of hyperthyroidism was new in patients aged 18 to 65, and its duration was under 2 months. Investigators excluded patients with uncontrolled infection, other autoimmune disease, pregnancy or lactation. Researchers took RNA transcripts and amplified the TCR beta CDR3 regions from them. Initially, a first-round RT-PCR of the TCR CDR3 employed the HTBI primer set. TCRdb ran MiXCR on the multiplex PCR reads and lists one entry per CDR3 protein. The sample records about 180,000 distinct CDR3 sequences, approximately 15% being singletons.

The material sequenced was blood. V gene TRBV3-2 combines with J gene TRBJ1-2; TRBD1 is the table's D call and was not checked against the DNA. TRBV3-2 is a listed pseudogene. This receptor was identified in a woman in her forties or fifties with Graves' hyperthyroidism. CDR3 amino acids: CASSPPGEFTNYGYTF. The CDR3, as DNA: TGTGCCAGCAGCCCGCCAGGGGAGTTCACTAACTATGGCTACACCTTC.